This TCR beta chain was recorded in a study of shared clonotypes between healthy human individuals. The study's findings and limits: The small donor group covered limited genetic and exposure diversity.

The protocol was immunoSEQ multiplex PCR, while the TCRdb copy is restricted to in-frame clones and leaves out a portion. Among roughly 500,000 clones listed, over 70% were seen once. V lost 5 bases to trimming and J lost 2 bases; unmatched junction nucleotides: 5. Germline CDR1 is LNHDA and CDR2 is SQIVND (reference sequence). The CDR3 length is 15 residues. Details on this clone: Its antigen remains unknown.

The rearrangement links TRBV19 to TRBJ2-7; the match to TRBD2 covers 11 bases. The specimen was PBMCs. This clonotype was sampled from a woman aged 40 to 50 in good health. Some clones in this sample may be carry-over from other donors' samples. The CDR3 sequence: CASSSSGLAAYEQYF. CDR3 DNA sequence: TGTGCCAGTAGTTCCTCGGGACTAGCGGCCTACGAGCAGTACTTC.